The 5 T cell receptor beta chains listed next were all sequenced from one sample in a study of blood T cell repertoires in COVID-19. Libraries were prepared by immunoSEQ multiplex PCR; TCRdb keeps only in-frame clonotypes and omits some of them. This table has around 370,000 clones, about 90% appearing once. The source material was peripheral blood. The source of these receptors is a woman between 18 and 29 years old who had recovered from COVID-19.

The chain has TRBV13 and TRBJ2-3; 7 nucleotides line up with TRBD2. Looked up from germline, CDR1 is PRHDT and CDR2 is FYEKMQ (reference sequence). The CDR3 consists of 15 residues. Losses at the gene ends were 2 bases for V and 6 bases for J; bases not matched to a gene: 8. The DNA for the CDR3 is TGTGCCAGCAGCTTATCGAGAGGGACTACGGATACGCAGTATTTT. Amino acid sequence: CASSLSRGTTDTQYF.

The chain has TRBV29-1 and TRBJ1-2; D ambiguous. The CDR3 has 14 amino acids. V lost 3 bases and J lost 3, with 14 bases in between. Germline CDR1 and CDR2: SQVTM and ANQGSEA. This CDR3 is CSVEEPGRDYGYTF. CDR3 in DNA: TGCAGCGTTGAGGAGCCGGGTCGGGACTATGGCTACACCTTC.

This clone was recorded only once. V is TRBV7-8 and J is TRBJ1-5; D may be TRBD1 (6 bases). The CDR3 extends over 14 amino acids. With 5 bases removed from V and 5 bases from J, the gap between germline ends came to 13 bases. Germline CDR1 and CDR2: SGHVS and FQNEAQ. CDR3 bases: TGTGCCAGCAGCCAAAGAGGGGGGGATCAGCCCCAGCATTTT. Its translation: CASSQRGGDQPQHF.

The chain uses TRBV7-2 and TRBJ2-7; maybe TRBD1 (5 bases). Germline-derived CDR1 and CDR2 are SGHTA and FQGNSA. This CDR3 comprises 16 residues. Trimming removed 4 bases from V and 6 bases from J, with 22 bases in between. CDR3 coding DNA: TGTGCCAGCAGCTCCCCCCCCCTGGCAGGGTCGGTCGAGCAGTACGTC. It encodes CASSSPPLAGSVEQYV.

J is TRBJ2-7 and V is TRBV2, with 8 bases that match TRBD1. The CDR3 has 13 residues. The germline gives CDR1 SNHLY, CDR2 FYNNEI. V lost 7 bases and J lost 5; bases outside the gene matches: 7. CDR3 residues: CASNGQGIDEQYV. Written as DNA, the CDR3 is TGTGCCAGCAATGGACAGGGTATAGACGAGCAGTACGTC.